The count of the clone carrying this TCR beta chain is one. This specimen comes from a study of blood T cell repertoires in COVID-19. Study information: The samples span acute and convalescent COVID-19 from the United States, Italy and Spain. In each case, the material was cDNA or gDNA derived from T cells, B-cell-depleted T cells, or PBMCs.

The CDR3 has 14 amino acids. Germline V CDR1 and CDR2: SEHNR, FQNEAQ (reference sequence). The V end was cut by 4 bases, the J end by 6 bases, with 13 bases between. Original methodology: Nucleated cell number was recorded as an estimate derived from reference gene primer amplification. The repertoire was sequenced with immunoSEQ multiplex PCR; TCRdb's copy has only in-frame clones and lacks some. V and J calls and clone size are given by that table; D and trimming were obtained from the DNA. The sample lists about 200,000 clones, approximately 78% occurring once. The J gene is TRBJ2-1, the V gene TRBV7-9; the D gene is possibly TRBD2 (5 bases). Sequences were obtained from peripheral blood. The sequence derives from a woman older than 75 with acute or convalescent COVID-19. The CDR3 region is CASSYLEGGNEQFF. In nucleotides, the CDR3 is TGTGCCAGCAGCTACCTCGAGGGTGGCAATGAGCAGTTCTTC.